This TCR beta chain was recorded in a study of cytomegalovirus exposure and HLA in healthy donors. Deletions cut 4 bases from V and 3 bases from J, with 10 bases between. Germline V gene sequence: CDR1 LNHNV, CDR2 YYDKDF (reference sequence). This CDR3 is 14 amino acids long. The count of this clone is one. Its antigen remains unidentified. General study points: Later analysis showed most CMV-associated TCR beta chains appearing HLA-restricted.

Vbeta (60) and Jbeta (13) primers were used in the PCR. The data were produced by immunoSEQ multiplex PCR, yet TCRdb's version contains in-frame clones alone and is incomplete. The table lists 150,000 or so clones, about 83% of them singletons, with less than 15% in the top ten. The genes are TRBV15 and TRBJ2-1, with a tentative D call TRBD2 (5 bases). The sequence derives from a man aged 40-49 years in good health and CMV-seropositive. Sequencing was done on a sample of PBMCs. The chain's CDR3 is CATSMGDGYNEQFF. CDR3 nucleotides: TGTGCCACCAGCATGGGAGACGGCTACAATGAGCAGTTCTTC.